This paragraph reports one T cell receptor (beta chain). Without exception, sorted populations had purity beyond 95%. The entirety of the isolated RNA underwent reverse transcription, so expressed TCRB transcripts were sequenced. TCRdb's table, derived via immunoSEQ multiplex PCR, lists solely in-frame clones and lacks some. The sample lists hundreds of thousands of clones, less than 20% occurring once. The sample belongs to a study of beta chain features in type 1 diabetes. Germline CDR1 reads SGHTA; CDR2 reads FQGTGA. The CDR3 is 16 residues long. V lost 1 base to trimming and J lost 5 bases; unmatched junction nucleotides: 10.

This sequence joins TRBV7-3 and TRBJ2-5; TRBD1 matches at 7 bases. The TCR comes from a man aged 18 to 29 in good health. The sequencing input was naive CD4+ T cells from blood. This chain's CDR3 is CASSLSGGIGGETQYF. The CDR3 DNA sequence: TGTGCCAGCAGCTTAAGTGGAGGAATAGGGGGCGAGACCCAGTACTTC.